A single sample gave rise to the 6 T cell receptor beta chains below, sequenced in a study of response to subunit inactivated influenza vaccine. Using its own MiXCR run on the RT-PCR reads, TCRdb lists one record per CDR3 protein. The repertoire holds some 850,000 distinct CDR3 sequences, with approximately 17% as singletons. The sample consisted of PBMCs from blood, taken more than 4 days after vaccination. These receptors were obtained from a man aged 50-59 years who received an inactivated influenza vaccine.

This clonotype was picked up a small number of times. The DNA of the CDR3 is TGCGCCAGCAGCTTGTGGGCCCAGCGCACAGATACGCAGTATTTT. Encoded protein: CASSLWAQRTDTQYF. This sequence joins TRBV5-1 and TRBJ2-3; D gene uncertain. Trimming pared 1 base from V and 1 base from J, leaving 10 bases between. Germline V gene data show CDR1 as SGHRS and CDR2 as YFSETQ. The CDR3 has 15 amino acids.

To note about this clonotype: Given a much more abundant clone one base away, this may be a read error. The rearrangement uses TRBV20-1 and TRBJ2-1, with D unresolved. This CDR3 has 15 residues. The germline CDR1 and CDR2 sequences are DFQATT and SNEGSKA (reference sequence). The CDR3 DNA is TGCAGTCCTAGAGATATTGGTCAGAATTACAATGAGCAGTTCTTC. Translated: CSPRDIGQNYNEQFF.

J is TRBJ2-1 and V is TRBV7-3, with a tentative D call TRBD2 (7 bases). Germline V lookup: CDR1 SGHTA, CDR2 FQGTGA. V was shortened by 5 bases and J by 7 bases, with 18 bases between the two germline ends. CDR3 length: 15 amino acids. The CDR3 reads CASSPVGGGINEQFF. DNA of the CDR3: TGTGCCAGCAGCCCGGTGGGAGGGGGGATTAATGAGCAGTTCTTC.

The chain links TRBV27 to TRBJ2-7; tentatively, D is TRBD1 or TRBD2 (5 bases each). This CDR3 comprises 15 residues. V lost 6 bases to trimming and J lost 2 bases, with 17 bases between them. CDR1 and CDR2 from the germline V gene are MNHEY and SMNVEV (reference sequence). The CDR3 bases are TGTGCCAGCAGCTTCGGTTGGGACGCCACCTACGAGCAGTACTTC. Residues: CASSFGWDATYEQYF.

The J gene is TRBJ2-2, the V gene TRBV20-1; D might be TRBD2 (7 bases). CDR1 and CDR2 (germline): DFQATT, SNEGSKA (reference sequence). V was trimmed by 5 bases and J by 4 bases, leaving 11 bases between them. The CDR3 has 13 residues. CDR3: CSAGGGLTGELFF. The DNA for the CDR3 is TGCAGTGCTGGGGGGGGGCTCACCGGGGAGCTGTTTTTT.

This clonotype was picked up a small number of times. The rearrangement links TRBV18 to TRBJ1-1, with a weak D call TRBD1 (6 bases). Per germline, CDR1 KGHSH and CDR2 LQKENI. The CDR3 consists of 13 residues. Trimming took off 5 bases at V and 7 bases at J, with 14 bases between the two ends. The DNA for the CDR3 is TGTGCCAGCTCATCAGGACAGTTTGGTGAAGCTTTCTTT. It codes for CASSSGQFGEAFF.